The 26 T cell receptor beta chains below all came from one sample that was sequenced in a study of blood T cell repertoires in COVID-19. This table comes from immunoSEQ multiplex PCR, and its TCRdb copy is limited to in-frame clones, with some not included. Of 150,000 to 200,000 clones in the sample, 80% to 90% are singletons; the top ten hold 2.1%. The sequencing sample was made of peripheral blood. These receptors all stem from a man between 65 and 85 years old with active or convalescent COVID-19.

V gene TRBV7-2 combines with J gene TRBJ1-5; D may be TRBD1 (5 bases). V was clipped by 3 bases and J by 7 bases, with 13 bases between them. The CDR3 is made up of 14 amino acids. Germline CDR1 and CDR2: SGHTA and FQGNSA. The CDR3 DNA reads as TGTGCCAGCAGCTTCGTATCCGGGGGACAGCCCCAGCATTTT. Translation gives CASSFVSGGQPQHF.

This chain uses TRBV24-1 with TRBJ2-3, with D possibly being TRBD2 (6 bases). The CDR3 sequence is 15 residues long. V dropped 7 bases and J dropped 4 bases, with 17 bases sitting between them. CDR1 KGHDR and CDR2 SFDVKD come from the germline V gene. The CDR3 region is CATRGTLLGADTQYF. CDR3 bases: TGTGCCACCAGGGGGACTTTGCTCGGCGCAGATACGCAGTATTTT.

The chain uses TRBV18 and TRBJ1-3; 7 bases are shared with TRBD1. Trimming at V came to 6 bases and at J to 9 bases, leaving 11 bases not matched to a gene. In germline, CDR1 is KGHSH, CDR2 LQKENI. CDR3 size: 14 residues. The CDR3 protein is CASSPRTGEGTIYF. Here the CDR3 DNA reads TGTGCCAGCTCCCCCCGGACAGGTGAAGGCACCATATATTTT.

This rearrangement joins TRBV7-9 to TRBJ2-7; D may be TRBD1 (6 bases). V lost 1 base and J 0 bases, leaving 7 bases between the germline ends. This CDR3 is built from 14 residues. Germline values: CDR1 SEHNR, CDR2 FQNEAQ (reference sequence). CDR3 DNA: TGTGCCAGCAGCTTAGGGACAGCCTCCTACGAGCAGTACTTC. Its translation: CASSLGTASYEQYF.

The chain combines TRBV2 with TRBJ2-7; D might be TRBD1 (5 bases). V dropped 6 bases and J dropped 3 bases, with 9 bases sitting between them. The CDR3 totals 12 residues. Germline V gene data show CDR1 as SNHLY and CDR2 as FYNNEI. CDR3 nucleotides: TGTGCCAGCAGGGCAGACAGCTACGAGCAGTACTTC. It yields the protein CASRADSYEQYF.

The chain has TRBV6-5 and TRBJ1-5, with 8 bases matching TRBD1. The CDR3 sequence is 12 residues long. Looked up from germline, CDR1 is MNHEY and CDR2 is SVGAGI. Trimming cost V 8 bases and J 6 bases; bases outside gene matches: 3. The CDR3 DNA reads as TGTGCCAGCGGACAGGGTTCTCAGCCCCAGCATTTT. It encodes CASGQGSQPQHF.

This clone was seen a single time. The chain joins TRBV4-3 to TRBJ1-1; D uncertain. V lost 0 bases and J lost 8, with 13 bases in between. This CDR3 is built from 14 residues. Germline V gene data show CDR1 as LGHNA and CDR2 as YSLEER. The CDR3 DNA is TGCGCCAGCAGCCAAGAATCAGGCCTGACAGAAGCTTTCTTT. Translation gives CASSQESGLTEAFF.

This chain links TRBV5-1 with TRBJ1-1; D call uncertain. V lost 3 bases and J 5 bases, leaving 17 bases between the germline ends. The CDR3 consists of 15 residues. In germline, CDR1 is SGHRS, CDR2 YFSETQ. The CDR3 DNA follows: TGCGCCAGCAGCTCAGGACGGGAAGGGTGGACTGAAGCTTTCTTT. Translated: CASSSGREGWTEAFF.

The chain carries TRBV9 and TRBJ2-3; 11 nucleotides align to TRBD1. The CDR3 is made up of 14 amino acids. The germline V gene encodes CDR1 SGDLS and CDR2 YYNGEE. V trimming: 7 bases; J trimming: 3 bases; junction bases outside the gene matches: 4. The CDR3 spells CASSRDRGTDTQYF. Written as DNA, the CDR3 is TGTGCCAGCTCCCGGGACAGGGGGACAGATACGCAGTATTTT.

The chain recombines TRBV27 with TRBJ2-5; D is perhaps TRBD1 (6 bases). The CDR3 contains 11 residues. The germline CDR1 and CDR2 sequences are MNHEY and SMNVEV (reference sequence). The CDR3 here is CAPDRLETQYF. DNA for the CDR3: TGTGCGCCCGACAGGTTGGAGACCCAGTACTTC.

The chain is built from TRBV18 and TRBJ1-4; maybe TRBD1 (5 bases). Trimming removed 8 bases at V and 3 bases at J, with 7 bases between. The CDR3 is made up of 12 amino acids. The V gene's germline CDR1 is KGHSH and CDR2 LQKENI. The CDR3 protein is CASQGPNEKLFF. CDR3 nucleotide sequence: TGTGCCAGCCAGGGCCCTAATGAAAAACTGTTTTTT.

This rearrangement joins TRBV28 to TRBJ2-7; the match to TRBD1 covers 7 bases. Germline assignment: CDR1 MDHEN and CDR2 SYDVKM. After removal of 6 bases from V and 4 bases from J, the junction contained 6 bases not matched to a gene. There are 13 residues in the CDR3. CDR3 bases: TGTGCCAGCAGAAACAGGGGAATTTACGAGCAGTACTTC. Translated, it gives CASRNRGIYEQYF.

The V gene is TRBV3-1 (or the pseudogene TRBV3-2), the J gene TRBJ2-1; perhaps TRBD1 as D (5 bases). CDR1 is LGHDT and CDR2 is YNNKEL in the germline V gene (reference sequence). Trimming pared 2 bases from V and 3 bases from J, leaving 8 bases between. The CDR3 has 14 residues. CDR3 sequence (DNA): TGTGCCAGCAGCCAATCCCAGGGCTACAATGAGCAGTTCTTC. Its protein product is CASSQSQGYNEQFF.

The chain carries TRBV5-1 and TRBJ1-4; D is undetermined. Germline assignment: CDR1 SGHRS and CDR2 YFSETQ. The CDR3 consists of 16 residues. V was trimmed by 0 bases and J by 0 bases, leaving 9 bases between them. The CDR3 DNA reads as TGCGCCAGCAGCTTGGCCAAGAGCTCAACTAATGAAAAACTGTTTTTT. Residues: CASSLAKSSTNEKLFF.

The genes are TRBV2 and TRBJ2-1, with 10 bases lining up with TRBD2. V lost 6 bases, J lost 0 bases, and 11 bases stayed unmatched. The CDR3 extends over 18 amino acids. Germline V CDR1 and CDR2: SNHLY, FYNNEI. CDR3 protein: CASRDPTSGESSYNEQFF. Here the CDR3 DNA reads TGTGCCAGCAGGGACCCCACTAGCGGGGAGAGCTCCTACAATGAGCAGTTCTTC.

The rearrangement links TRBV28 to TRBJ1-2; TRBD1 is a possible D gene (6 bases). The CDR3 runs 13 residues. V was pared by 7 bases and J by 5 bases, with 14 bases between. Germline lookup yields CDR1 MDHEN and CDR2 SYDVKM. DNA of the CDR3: TGTGCCAGCAATACAGGGCCACTTTATGGCTACACCTTC. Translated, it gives CASNTGPLYGYTF.

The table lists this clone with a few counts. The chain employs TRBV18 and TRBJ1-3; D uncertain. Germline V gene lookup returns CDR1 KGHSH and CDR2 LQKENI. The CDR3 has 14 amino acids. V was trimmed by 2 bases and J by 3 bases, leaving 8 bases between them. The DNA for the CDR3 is TGTGCCAGCTCACCAGGTACAAGTGGAAACACCATATATTTT. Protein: CASSPGTSGNTIYF.

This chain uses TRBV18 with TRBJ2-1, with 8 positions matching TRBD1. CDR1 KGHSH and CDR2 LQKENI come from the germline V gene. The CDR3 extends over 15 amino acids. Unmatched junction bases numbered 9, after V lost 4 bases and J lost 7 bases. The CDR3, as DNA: TGTGCCAGCTCACTCCGGGACAGGTCGAGGAATGAGCAGTTCTTC. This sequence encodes CASSLRDRSRNEQFF.

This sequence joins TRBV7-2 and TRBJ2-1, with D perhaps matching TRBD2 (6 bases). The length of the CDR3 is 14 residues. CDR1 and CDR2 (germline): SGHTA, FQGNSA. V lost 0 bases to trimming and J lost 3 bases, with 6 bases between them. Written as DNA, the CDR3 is TGTGCCAGCAGCTTAGCGGACTACTACAATGAGCAGTTCTTC. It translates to CASSLADYYNEQFF.

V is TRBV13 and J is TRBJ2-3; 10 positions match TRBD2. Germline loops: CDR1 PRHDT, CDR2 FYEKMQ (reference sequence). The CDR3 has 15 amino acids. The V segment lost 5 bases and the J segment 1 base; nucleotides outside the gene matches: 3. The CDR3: CASSVGTSGTDTQYF. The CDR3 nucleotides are TGTGCCAGCAGCGTCGGGACTAGCGGCACAGATACGCAGTATTTT.

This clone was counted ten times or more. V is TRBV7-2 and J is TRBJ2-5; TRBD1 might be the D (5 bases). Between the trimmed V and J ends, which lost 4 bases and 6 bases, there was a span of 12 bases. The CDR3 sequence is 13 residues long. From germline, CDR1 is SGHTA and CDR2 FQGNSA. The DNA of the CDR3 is TGTGCCAGCAGCTACAGAGGACATCAGACCCAGTACTTC. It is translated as CASSYRGHQTQYF.

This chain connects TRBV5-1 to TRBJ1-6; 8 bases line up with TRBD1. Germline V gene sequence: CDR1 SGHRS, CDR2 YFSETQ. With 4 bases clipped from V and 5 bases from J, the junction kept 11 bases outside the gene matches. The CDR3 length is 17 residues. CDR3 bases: TGCGCCAGCAGCCTATCTATGACAGGGGTAAATAATTCACCCCTCCACTTT. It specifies CASSLSMTGVNNSPLHF. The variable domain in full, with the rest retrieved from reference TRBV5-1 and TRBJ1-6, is KAGVTQTPRYLIKTRGQQVTLSCSPISGHRSVSWYQQTPGQGLQFLFEYFSETQRNKGNFPGRFSGRQFSNSRSEMNVSTLELGDSALYLCASSLSMTGVNNSPLHFGNGTRLTVT.

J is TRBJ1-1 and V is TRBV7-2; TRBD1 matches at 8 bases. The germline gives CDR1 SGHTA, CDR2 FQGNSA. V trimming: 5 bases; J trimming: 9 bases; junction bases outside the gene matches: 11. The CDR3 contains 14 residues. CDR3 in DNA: TGTGCCAGCAGCCCTAGGTCTGGACAGGGTAAAGCTTTCTTT. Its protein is CASSPRSGQGKAFF.

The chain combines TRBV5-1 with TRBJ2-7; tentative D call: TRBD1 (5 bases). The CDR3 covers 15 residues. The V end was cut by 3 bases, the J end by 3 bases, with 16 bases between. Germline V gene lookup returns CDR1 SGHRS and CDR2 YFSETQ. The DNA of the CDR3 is TGCGCCAGCAGCTACCTCCAGGGTCTAGGCTACGAGCAGTACTTC. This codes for CASSYLQGLGYEQYF.

CDR3 in DNA: TGTGCCACCAGCAGAGAGTCATTAGCCAAAAACATTCAGTACTTC. Protein sequence: CATSRESLAKNIQYF. V usage is TRBV15 and J usage is TRBJ2-4; D gene ambiguous. The germline gives CDR1 LNHNV, CDR2 YYDKDF (reference sequence). Trimming removed 0 bases at V and 0 bases at J, with 6 bases between. This CDR3 region has 15 residues.

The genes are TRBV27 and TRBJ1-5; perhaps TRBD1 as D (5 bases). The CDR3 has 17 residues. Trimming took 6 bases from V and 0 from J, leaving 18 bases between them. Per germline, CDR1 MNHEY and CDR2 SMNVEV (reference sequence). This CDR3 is CASSPMGGGGSNQPQHF. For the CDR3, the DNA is TGTGCCAGCAGCCCAATGGGGGGAGGCGGTAGCAATCAGCCCCAGCATTTT.